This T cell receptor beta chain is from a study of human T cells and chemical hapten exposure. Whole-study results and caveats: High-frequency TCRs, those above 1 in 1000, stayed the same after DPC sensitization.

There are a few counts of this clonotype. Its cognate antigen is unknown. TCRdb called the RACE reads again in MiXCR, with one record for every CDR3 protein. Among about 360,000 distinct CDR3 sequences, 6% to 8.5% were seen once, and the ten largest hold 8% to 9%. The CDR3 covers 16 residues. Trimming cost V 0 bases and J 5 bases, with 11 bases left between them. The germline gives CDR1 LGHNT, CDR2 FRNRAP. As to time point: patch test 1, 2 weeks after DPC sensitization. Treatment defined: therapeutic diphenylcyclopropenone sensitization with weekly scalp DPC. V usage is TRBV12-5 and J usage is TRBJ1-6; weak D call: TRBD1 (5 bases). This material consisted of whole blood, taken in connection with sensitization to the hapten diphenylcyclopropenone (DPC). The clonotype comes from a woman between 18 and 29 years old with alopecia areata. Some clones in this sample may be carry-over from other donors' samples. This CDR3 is CASGLVPGTDNSPLHF. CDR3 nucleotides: TGTGCTAGTGGTTTGGTACCTGGGACGGATAATTCACCCCTCCACTTT.